The next 30 T cell receptor beta chains were all read from a single sample in a study of shared clonotypes between healthy human individuals. Generated by immunoSEQ multiplex PCR, the TCRdb table keeps only in-frame clones and is missing some. The sample has about 2.4 million clones; approximately 90% are singletons. Material for sequencing was naive CD4+ T cells sorted from blood. Specified subset: CD45RA+ positively selected. All receptors derive from a man aged 18 to 30 in good health.

The chain joins TRBV5-1 to TRBJ2-2; 7 nucleotides align to TRBD1. Germline CDR1 is SGHRS and CDR2 is YFSETQ. CDR3 length equals 14 residues. Germline trimming cut 6 bases from V and 4 bases from J; bases unmatched to any gene: 6. DNA of the CDR3: TGCGCCAGCAACAGGGGCGAAAGCACCGGGGAGCTGTTTTTT. Amino acid sequence: CASNRGESTGELFF.

The chain employs TRBV5-6 and TRBJ2-1; no firm D call. The CDR3 sequence is 13 residues long. From germline, CDR1 is SGHDT and CDR2 YYEEEE. V was shortened by 3 bases and J by 6 bases, with 10 bases between the two germline ends. CDR3 sequence: CASSYTNINEQFF. The CDR3 coding sequence is TGTGCCAGCAGCTACACCAATATCAATGAGCAGTTCTTC.

J is TRBJ2-7 and V is TRBV4-1; perhaps TRBD1 as D (5 bases). Germline assignment: CDR1 MGHRA and CDR2 YSYEKL. The CDR3 is 15 residues long. V lost 2 bases and J 4 bases, leaving 15 bases between the germline ends. The CDR3 nucleotides are TGCGCCAGCAGCCAATACCAGAAGGGGATTTACGAGCAGTACTTC. Encoded protein: CASSQYQKGIYEQYF.

The chain carries TRBV5-5 and TRBJ1-2; 7 positions agree with TRBD1. Per the germline V gene, CDR1 is SGHKS and CDR2 is YYEKEE (reference sequence). V was clipped by 0 bases and J by 7 bases; unmatched bases: 6. The CDR3 length is 14 residues. Here the CDR3 reads CASSLVRGQFGYTF. CDR3 coding DNA: TGTGCCAGCAGCTTGGTTAGGGGGCAGTTTGGCTACACCTTC. The full variable domain, completed using reference TRBV5-5 and TRBJ1-2, is DAGVTQSPTHLIKTRGQQVTLRCSPISGHKSVSWYQQVLGQGPQFIFQYYEKEERGRGNFPDRFSARQFPNYSSELNVNALLLGDSALYLCASSLVRGQFGYTFGSGTRLTVV.

The chain joins TRBV7-8 to TRBJ2-7; D remains unclear. Germline CDR1 reads SGHVS; CDR2 reads FQNEAQ. The germline V and J ends were trimmed by 1 base and 6 bases, with 4 bases remaining between them. This CDR3 region has 11 residues. The DNA of the CDR3 is TGTGCCAGCAGCTTAGATTCCGAGCAGTACTTC. Translating it yields CASSLDSEQYF.

The chain carries TRBV4-3 and TRBJ2-7; D is ambiguous. The germline CDR1 and CDR2 sequences are LGHNA and YSLEER. CDR3 size: 14 residues. Trimming left V 4 bases short and J 2 bases short, with 12 bases between. CDR3 sequence: CASSRVLWAYEQYF. In DNA, the CDR3 is TGCGCCAGCAGCCGGGTCCTCTGGGCCTACGAGCAGTACTTC.

Only one count was recorded for this clone. The gene calls are TRBV19 and TRBJ1-5, with 7 bases identical to TRBD1. Germline CDR1 and CDR2: LNHDA and SQIVND (reference sequence). Trimming removed 3 bases from V and 0 bases from J; junction bases left unmatched: 5. The CDR3 spans 16 residues. CDR3 nucleotides: TGTGCCAGTAGTATGGCGGCAGGGGGTAGCAATCAGCCCCAGCATTTT. It translates to CASSMAAGGSNQPQHF. Combining the CDR3 with reference TRBV19 and TRBJ1-5 gives the whole variable domain DGGITQSPKYLFRKEGQNVTLSCEQNLNHDAMYWYRQDPGQGLRLIYYSQIVNDFQKGDIAEGYSVSREKKESFPLTVTSAQKNPTAFYLCASSMAAGGSNQPQHFGDGTRLSIL.

V and J are TRBV19 and TRBJ1-5, with TRBD1 matching 10 bases. This CDR3 has 18 amino acids. Unmatched junction bases numbered 21, after V lost 7 bases and J lost 9 bases. Germline V gene lookup returns CDR1 LNHDA and CDR2 SQIVND (reference sequence). CDR3 sequence: CASTLRQGAATGTRPQHF. In nucleotides, the CDR3 is TGTGCCAGTACCCTAAGACAGGGGGCAGCAACCGGGACGCGGCCCCAGCATTTT.

The rearrangement links TRBV25-1 to TRBJ1-1; the D is unclear. The germline gives CDR1 MGHDK, CDR2 SYGVNS. There are 13 residues in the CDR3. V lost 6 bases and J lost 2, with 10 bases in between. The CDR3 region is CASSLSANTEAFF. The CDR3 nucleotides are TGTGCCAGCAGCCTATCGGCAAACACTGAAGCTTTCTTT.

The chain uses TRBV11-2 and TRBJ1-2; D gene uncertain. The CDR3 covers 13 residues. The V end lost 0 bases, the J end lost 7 bases, and 9 bases lay between the germline ends. The V gene's germline CDR1 is SGHAT and CDR2 FQNNGV. The CDR3 nucleotides are TGTGCCAGCAGCTTAGATCTGACCGCTGGCTACACCTTC. Its protein product is CASSLDLTAGYTF. The entire variable domain, with the rest obtained from reference TRBV11-2 and TRBJ1-2, is as follows: EAGVAQSPRYKIIEKRQSVAFWCNPISGHATLYWYQQILGQGPKLLIQFQNNGVVDDSQLPKDRFSAERLKGVDSTLKIQPAKLEDSAVYLCASSLDLTAGYTFGSGTRLTVV.

The rearrangement joins TRBV7-6 to TRBJ1-5; 7 bases fit TRBD1. Trimming took 2 bases from V and 3 from J; bases not matched to a gene: 19. This CDR3 comprises 20 residues. CDR1 and CDR2 from the germline V gene are SGHVS and FNYEAQ. CDR3 nucleotide sequence: TGTGCCAGCAGCTTAACCTCAGGGGGGAAGTTTATAATGTCCAATCAGCCCCAGCATTTT. Translated: CASSLTSGGKFIMSNQPQHF.

This clone was counted once. At one end, the junction sequence differs from germline, possibly due to a read error. This chain's CDR3 is CASSLGLHGSF. CDR3 nucleotide sequence: TGTGCCAGCAGCTTGGGACTCCACGGGTCCTTC. V is TRBV7-2 and J is TRBJ1-2; tentative D call: TRBD1 (5 bases). There are 11 residues in the CDR3. Per germline, CDR1 SGHTA and CDR2 FQGNSA.

The chain employs TRBV30 and TRBJ1-4; 10 nucleotides match TRBD1. Germline-derived CDR1 and CDR2 are GTSNPN and SVGIG (reference sequence). After removal of 2 bases from V and 8 bases from J, the junction contained 8 bases not matched to a gene. The CDR3 has 15 residues. The CDR3 DNA reads TGTGCCTGGAGTCCGGGACAGGGGAACAGGGAAAAACTGTTTTTT. It translates to CAWSPGQGNREKLFF.

This chain links TRBV30 with TRBJ1-6, with TRBD1 as a possible D gene (6 bases). CDR1 GTSNPN and CDR2 SVGIG come from the germline V gene (reference sequence). V gave up 4 bases and J gave up 2 bases, with 18 bases separating them. This CDR3 is built from 17 residues. The CDR3 region is CAWTGEGAGPYNSPLHF. CDR3 coding DNA: TGTGCCTGGACAGGGGAAGGAGCAGGGCCCTATAATTCACCCCTCCACTTT.

V usage is TRBV5-4 and J usage is TRBJ2-3, with TRBD2 as a possible D gene (5 bases). The CDR3 covers 15 residues. V lost 0 bases and J 3 bases, leaving 11 bases between the germline ends. Germline-derived CDR1 and CDR2 are SGHNT and YYREEE (reference sequence). The CDR3, as DNA: TGTGCCAGCAGCTTGGGCCGGGGAGAAACAGATACGCAGTATTTT. It encodes CASSLGRGETDTQYF.

The chain links TRBV10-3 to TRBJ2-5, with D tentatively TRBD1 (7 bases). Germline assignment: CDR1 ENHRY and CDR2 SYGVKD. The CDR3 spans 13 residues. Trimming pared 8 bases from V and 5 bases from J, leaving 15 bases between. The CDR3 DNA reads TGTGCCATCGGGTTAGGAGGGGGCGAGACCCAGTACTTC. It specifies CAIGLGGGETQYF.

In its sample, this clone was seen once. This chain uses TRBV28 with TRBJ2-5; D possibly corresponds to TRBD1 (6 bases). CDR1 MDHEN and CDR2 SYDVKM come from the germline V gene. The V and J ends lost 4 bases and 4 bases respectively, with 10 bases between them. CDR3 length: 13 residues. The CDR3 sequence is CASSSGQLETQYF. CDR3 nucleotides: TGTGCCAGCAGTTCGGGACAACTAGAGACCCAGTACTTC.

The chain uses TRBV7-9 and TRBJ1-3, with TRBD1 identical over 11 bases. V lost 4 bases and J lost 3; bases outside the gene matches: 5. This CDR3 comprises 16 residues. Germline V CDR1 and CDR2: SEHNR, FQNEAQ (reference sequence). In DNA, the CDR3 is TGTGCCAGCAGCTACGGACAGGGGGCGAGTGGAAACACCATATATTTT. This translates into CASSYGQGASGNTIYF.

The chain joins TRBV5-4 to TRBJ1-2, with TRBD1 identical over 7 bases. There are 13 residues in the CDR3. Germline lookup yields CDR1 SGHNT and CDR2 YYREEE (reference sequence). The V and J ends lost 2 bases and 7 bases, in that order; junction bases with no gene match: 5. The CDR3 loop is CASSLPTGAGYTF. CDR3 in DNA: TGTGCCAGCAGCTTACCCACAGGGGCTGGCTACACCTTC.

A few counts support this clone. This same CDR3 is encoded by further DNA sequences in the sample. The chain combines TRBV6-5 with TRBJ1-5; TRBD1 might be the D (6 bases). V lost 4 bases and J 6 bases, leaving 10 bases between the germline ends. Per the germline V gene, CDR1 is MNHEY and CDR2 is SVGAGI. This CDR3 comprises 13 residues. The chain's CDR3 is CASSSLGAQPQHF. The CDR3 coding sequence is TGTGCCAGCAGTTCTTTGGGGGCTCAGCCCCAGCATTTT.

Only a few counts were recorded for this clone. The same CDR3 can be traced to other DNA sequences in this sample. The gene calls are TRBV29-1 and TRBJ1-2, with 10 bases lining up with TRBD1. The V gene end was trimmed by 3 bases and the J gene end by 5 bases; junction bases not matched to a gene: 0. CDR3 length: 12 residues. CDR1 is SQVTM, CDR2 ANQGSEA, per germline. CDR3 amino acids: CSVEGQGYGYTF. DNA of the CDR3: TGCAGCGTTGAGGGACAGGGGTATGGCTACACCTTC.

V gene TRBV27 combines with J gene TRBJ2-1; 11 bases line up with TRBD2. With V trimmed by 3 bases and J by 7 bases, 5 bases remained unmatched. There are 15 residues in the CDR3. From germline, CDR1 is MNHEY and CDR2 SMNVEV (reference sequence). The chain's CDR3 is CASSLIAGGLNEQFF. The CDR3 DNA is TGTGCCAGCAGTTTGATAGCGGGGGGGCTGAATGAGCAGTTCTTC.

The V call is TRBV5-1, the J call TRBJ2-2; possibly TRBD1 for D (5 bases). This CDR3 spans 15 amino acids. The germline gives CDR1 SGHRS, CDR2 YFSETQ. With 2 bases removed from V and 3 bases from J, the gap between germline ends came to 11 bases. CDR3 nucleotides: TGCGCCAGCAGCTTAAGCAGGGTTGACACCGGGGAGCTGTTTTTT. Protein sequence: CASSLSRVDTGELFF.

Concerning this clone itself: Other DNA sequences in the same sample also yield this CDR3. This sequence joins TRBV30 and TRBJ1-2; unclear D gene. The germline CDR1 and CDR2 sequences are GTSNPN and SVGIG (reference sequence). The CDR3 sequence is 11 residues long. The V end lost 4 bases, the J end lost 0 bases, and 3 bases lay between the germline ends. CDR3 sequence: CAWTPNYGYTF. Written as DNA, the CDR3 is TGTGCCTGGACCCCTAACTATGGCTACACCTTC. The full variable domain, in which reference TRBV30 and TRBJ1-2 provide the parts outside the CDR3, is SQTIHQWPATLVQPVGSPLSLECTVEGTSNPNLYWYRQAAGRGLQLLFYSVGIGQISSEVPQNLSASRPQDRQFILSSKKLLLSDSGFYLCAWTPNYGYTFGSGTRLTVV.

The CDR3 bases are TGTGCCATCAGTGAGTCTCCACTAGCGGGGAACAATGAGCAGTTCTTC. Encoded protein: CAISESPLAGNNEQFF. The chain couples TRBV10-3 to TRBJ2-1; the match to TRBD2 covers 10 bases. The V gene end was trimmed by 0 bases and the J gene end by 5 bases; junction bases not matched to a gene: 4. This CDR3 has 16 amino acids. Germline assignment: CDR1 ENHRY and CDR2 SYGVKD.

This clone occurred once. V gene TRBV10-2 combines with J gene TRBJ1-5, with 7 bases aligning to TRBD1. The CDR3 is 17 amino acids. Losses at the gene ends were 0 bases for V and 2 bases for J; bases not matched to a gene: 7. Germline assignment: CDR1 WSHSY and CDR2 SAAADI. CDR3 sequence reads: CASSESGGGFRNQPQHF. The CDR3 DNA is TGCGCCAGCAGTGAGTCAGGGGGCGGGTTTCGCAATCAGCCCCAGCATTTT.

This rearrangement joins TRBV7-6 to TRBJ2-3, with D unresolved. V dropped 5 bases and J dropped 12 bases, with 18 bases sitting between them. In germline, CDR1 is SGHVS, CDR2 FNYEAQ. The CDR3 has 13 residues. CDR3 sequence (DNA): TGTGCCAGCAGCCCCCCCCAGGTCGGCATCCAGTATTTT. It codes for CASSPPQVGIQYF. Looking up the rest from reference TRBV7-6 and TRBJ2-3 gives the full variable domain: GAGVSQSPRYKVTKRGQDVALRCDPISGHVSLYWYRQALGQGPEFLTYFNYEAQQDKSGLPNDRFSAERPEGSISTLTIQRTEQRDSAMYRCASSPPQVGIQYFGPGTRLTVL.

This sequence joins TRBV28 and TRBJ1-4, with a tentative D call TRBD1 (5 bases). CDR3 length: 13 residues. From germline, CDR1 is MDHEN and CDR2 SYDVKM. V was cut by 6 bases and J by 8 bases, with 13 bases left in between. As DNA, the CDR3 is TGTGCCAGCAGGACAGAGGATTACGAAAAACTGTTTTTT. It yields the protein CASRTEDYEKLFF. Looking up the rest from reference TRBV28 and TRBJ1-4 gives the full variable domain: DVKVTQSSRYLVKRTGEKVFLECVQDMDHENMFWYRQDPGLGLRLIYFSYDVKMKEKGDIPEGYSVSREKKERFSLILESASTNQTSMYLCASRTEDYEKLFFGSGTQLSVL.

The chain couples TRBV2 to TRBJ2-2; TRBD1 matches 10 bases. The CDR3 is 14 residues long. V lost 6 bases to trimming and J lost 7 bases; unmatched junction nucleotides: 5. CDR1 SNHLY and CDR2 FYNNEI come from the germline V gene. The CDR3 loop is CASRGTGASGELFF. CDR3 sequence (DNA): TGTGCCAGCAGAGGGACAGGGGCAAGCGGGGAGCTGTTTTTT.

The CDR3 loop is CAWSPSDRARVEKLFF. The CDR3, as DNA: TGTGCCTGGAGTCCCTCCGACAGGGCAAGGGTTGAAAAACTGTTTTTT. The rearrangement uses TRBV30 and TRBJ1-4, with TRBD1 matching over 7 bases. V trimming: 2 bases; J trimming: 7 bases; junction bases outside the gene matches: 13. The germline V gene has CDR1 GTSNPN and CDR2 SVGIG (reference sequence). The CDR3 spans 16 residues. Full variable domain (rest looked up from reference TRBV30 and TRBJ1-4): SQTIHQWPATLVQPVGSPLSLECTVEGTSNPNLYWYRQAAGRGLQLLFYSVGIGQISSEVPQNLSASRPQDRQFILSSKKLLLSDSGFYLCAWSPSDRARVEKLFFGSGTQLSVL.